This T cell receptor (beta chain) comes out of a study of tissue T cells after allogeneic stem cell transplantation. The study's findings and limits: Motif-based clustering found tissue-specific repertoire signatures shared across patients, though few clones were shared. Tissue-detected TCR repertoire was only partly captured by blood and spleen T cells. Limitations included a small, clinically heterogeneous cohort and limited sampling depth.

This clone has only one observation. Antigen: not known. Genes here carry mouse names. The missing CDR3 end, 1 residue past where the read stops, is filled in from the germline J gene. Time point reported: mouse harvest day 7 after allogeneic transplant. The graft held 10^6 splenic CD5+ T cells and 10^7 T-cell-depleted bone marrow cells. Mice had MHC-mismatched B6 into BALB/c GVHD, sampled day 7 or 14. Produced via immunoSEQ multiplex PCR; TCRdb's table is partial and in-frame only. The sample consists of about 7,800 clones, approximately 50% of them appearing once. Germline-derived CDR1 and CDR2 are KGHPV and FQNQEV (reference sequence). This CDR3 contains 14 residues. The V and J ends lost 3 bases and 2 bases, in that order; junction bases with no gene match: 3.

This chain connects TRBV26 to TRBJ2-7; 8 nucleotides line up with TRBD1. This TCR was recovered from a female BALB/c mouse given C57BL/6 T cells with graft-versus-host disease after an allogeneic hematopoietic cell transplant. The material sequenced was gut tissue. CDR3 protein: CASSLQGAAYEQYF. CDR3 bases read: TGTGCCAGCAGTCTCCAGGGGGCGGCCTATGAACAGTAC.